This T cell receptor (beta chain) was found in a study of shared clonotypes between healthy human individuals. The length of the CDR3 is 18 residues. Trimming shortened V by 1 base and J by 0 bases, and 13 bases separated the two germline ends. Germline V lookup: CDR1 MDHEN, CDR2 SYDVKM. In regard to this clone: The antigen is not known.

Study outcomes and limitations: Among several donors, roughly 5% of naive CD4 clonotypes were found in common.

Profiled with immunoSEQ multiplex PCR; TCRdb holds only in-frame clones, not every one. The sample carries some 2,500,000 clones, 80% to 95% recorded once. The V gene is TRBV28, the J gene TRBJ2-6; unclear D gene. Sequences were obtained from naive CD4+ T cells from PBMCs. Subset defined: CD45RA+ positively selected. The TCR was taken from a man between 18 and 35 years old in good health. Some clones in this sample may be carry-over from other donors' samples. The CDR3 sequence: CASSLFPGPLSGANVLTF. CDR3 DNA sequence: TGTGCCAGCAGTTTATTTCCAGGACCCCTCTCTGGGGCCAACGTCCTGACTTTC.